This entry lists 8 T cell receptor beta chains sequenced from one sample in a study of OX40 agonist ivuxolimab in advanced cancers. Repertoires were generated with immunoSEQ multiplex PCR, while TCRdb's copy carries only in-frame clones and drops some. Of nearly 60,000 clones listed, approximately 89% are singletons. Source: CD4+ or CD8+ T cells sorted from blood, taken in a trial of the OX40 agonist ivuxolimab. These receptors all stem from an adult with an advanced solid tumor such as melanoma, head and neck, liver or kidney cancer.

The J gene is TRBJ1-1, the V gene TRBV29-1, with 8 bases matching TRBD1. The CDR3 length is 14 residues. Germline V lookup: CDR1 SQVTM, CDR2 ANQGSEA. Germline trimming cut 4 bases from V and 6 bases from J; bases unmatched to any gene: 10. The chain's CDR3 is CSVVSPQGAAEAFF. The CDR3 DNA reads as TGCAGCGTTGTTAGTCCGCAGGGGGCCGCTGAAGCTTTCTTT.

CDR3 loop: CASQERYEQYF. The CDR3 region has the DNA TGTGCCTCCCAGGAACGATACGAGCAGTACTTC. The V and J genes are TRBV28 and TRBJ2-7; D uncertain. CDR1 MDHEN and CDR2 SYDVKM come from the germline V gene. The germline V and J ends were trimmed by 11 bases and 4 bases, with 12 bases remaining between them. The CDR3 covers 11 residues.

This chain links TRBV7-9 with TRBJ1-1; 12 bases line up with TRBD1. The J segment lost 4 bases and the V segment lost 5 bases, leaving 5 bases of the junction unmatched. CDR3 length: 15 residues. Germline CDR1 reads SEHNR; CDR2 reads FQNEAQ (reference sequence). CDR3 coding DNA: TGTGCCAGCAGCCCGGGACAGGGGGCTAGCACTGAAGCTTTCTTT. Translation: CASSPGQGASTEAFF.

This rearrangement joins TRBV30 to TRBJ2-5; tentatively, D is TRBD1 (5 bases). Germline values: CDR1 GTSNPN, CDR2 SVGIG (reference sequence). The CDR3 extends over 16 amino acids. Trimming took off 4 bases at V and 2 bases at J, with 20 bases between the two ends. CDR3 coding DNA: TGTGCCTGGACCCCAACCGGTACAGGAGTACAAGAGACCCAGTACTTC. It yields the protein CAWTPTGTGVQETQYF.

The chain couples TRBV19 to TRBJ2-5; the D is unclear. Germline CDR1 is LNHDA and CDR2 is SQIVND (reference sequence). V was cut by 1 base and J by 0 bases, with 3 bases left in between. CDR3 size: 13 residues. The CDR3 DNA reads TGTGCCAGTAGTATAGGGAACCAAGAGACCCAGTACTTC. Its translation is CASSIGNQETQYF.

The chain uses TRBV5-4 and TRBJ2-5; TRBD2 matches at 8 bases. From germline, CDR1 is SGHNT and CDR2 YYREEE (reference sequence). V lost 1 base and J lost 2; bases outside the gene matches: 1. The CDR3 is 14 amino acids. CDR3 sequence (DNA): TGTGCCAGCAGCTTGATAGCGGGGCAAGAGACCCAGTACTTC. Its protein product is CASSLIAGQETQYF.

The V gene is TRBV30, the J gene TRBJ2-7; tentatively, D is TRBD1 (6 bases). The CDR3 has 14 residues. Per the germline V gene, CDR1 is GTSNPN and CDR2 is SVGIG (reference sequence). Trimming pared 0 bases from V and 6 bases from J, leaving 15 bases between. CDR3 in amino acids: CAWSVPGAISEQYF. CDR3 DNA sequence: TGTGCCTGGAGTGTCCCAGGGGCGATAAGCGAGCAGTACTTC. The variable domain in full, with the rest retrieved from reference TRBV30 and TRBJ2-7, is SQTIHQWPATLVQPVGSPLSLECTVEGTSNPNLYWYRQAAGRGLQLLFYSVGIGQISSEVPQNLSASRPQDRQFILSSKKLLLSDSGFYLCAWSVPGAISEQYFGPGTRLTVT.

This clone has only one observation. J is TRBJ1-2 and V is TRBV2; the D gene is possibly TRBD1 (5 bases). CDR1 is SNHLY, CDR2 FYNNEI, per germline. CDR3 length: 14 amino acids. Trimming pared 4 bases from V and 4 bases from J, leaving 13 bases between. Here the CDR3 DNA reads TGTGCCAGCAGTGCGCAGGGCTGGGGCTATGGCTACACCTTC. It translates to CASSAQGWGYGYTF.